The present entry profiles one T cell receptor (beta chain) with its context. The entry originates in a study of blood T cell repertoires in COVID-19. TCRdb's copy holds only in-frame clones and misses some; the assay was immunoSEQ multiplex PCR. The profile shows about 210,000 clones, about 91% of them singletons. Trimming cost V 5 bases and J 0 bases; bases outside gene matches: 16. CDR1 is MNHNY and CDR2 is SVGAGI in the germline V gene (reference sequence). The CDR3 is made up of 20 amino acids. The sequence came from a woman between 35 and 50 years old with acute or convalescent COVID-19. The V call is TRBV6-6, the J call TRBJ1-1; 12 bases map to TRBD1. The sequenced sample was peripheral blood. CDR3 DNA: TGTGCCAGCAGTCGGCCCCGGGACAGGGGGCTGCTTCCTATGAACACTGAAGCTTTCTTT. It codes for CASSRPRDRGLLPMNTEAFF.